Shown below are 16 T cell receptor beta chains from a single sample sequenced in a study of OX40 agonist ivuxolimab in advanced cancers. Assay used: immunoSEQ multiplex PCR; TCRdb lists only in-frame clones, some missing. The sample contains over 85,000 clones, approximately 87% of which appear only once. The sequenced sample was CD4+ or CD8+ T cells sorted from blood, obtained in a trial of the OX40 agonist ivuxolimab. The receptors come from an adult with an advanced solid tumor such as melanoma, head and neck, liver or kidney cancer.

The CDR3 sequence is CASSTRRQGVAGRTDTQYF. The CDR3 DNA is TGCGCCAGCAGCACTCGCCGCCAGGGAGTGGCGGGGCGCACAGATACGCAGTATTTT. The chain joins TRBV5-1 to TRBJ2-3; a weak D match, TRBD2 (6 bases). The CDR3 is made up of 19 amino acids. The V end lost 4 bases, the J end lost 1 base, and 25 bases lay between the germline ends. CDR1 is SGHRS, CDR2 YFSETQ, per germline.

The chain carries TRBV5-1 and TRBJ2-5; 8 nucleotides align to TRBD1. The CDR3 is 14 residues long. The germline CDR1 and CDR2 sequences are SGHRS and YFSETQ. The J segment lost 5 bases and the V segment lost 0 bases, leaving 3 bases of the junction unmatched. The CDR3 is CASSLGDRGETQYF. DNA of the CDR3: TGCGCCAGCAGCTTGGGAGACAGGGGTGAGACCCAGTACTTC.

This clone turned up a few times. The CDR3 DNA reads as TGTGCCAGCAACCTATCCTACGAGCAGTACTTC. Its protein product is CASNLSYEQYF. The V gene is TRBV2, the J gene TRBJ2-7; D not certain. CDR3 size: 11 residues. Trimming pared 7 bases from V and 1 base from J, leaving 5 bases between. Germline V gene sequence: CDR1 SNHLY, CDR2 FYNNEI.

The CDR3 loop is CASSYSRLAGTDTQYF. The CDR3 DNA follows: TGTGCCAGCAGTTACTCTCGGCTAGCGGGAACAGATACGCAGTATTTT. The V call is TRBV6-6, the J call TRBJ2-3; 9 nucleotides line up with TRBD2. Trimming took 0 bases from V and 3 from J; bases not matched to a gene: 4. Germline CDR1 reads MNHNY; CDR2 reads SVGAGI (reference sequence). This CDR3 is built from 16 residues.

The gene calls are TRBV5-1 and TRBJ2-2; D not certain. The CDR3 is 15 residues long. Trimming left V 2 bases short and J 5 bases short, with 13 bases between. The germline V gene encodes CDR1 SGHRS and CDR2 YFSETQ. The CDR3 here is CASSFIERGTGELFF. The CDR3 nucleotides are TGCGCCAGCAGCTTTATCGAAAGAGGTACCGGGGAGCTGTTTTTT.

The chain links TRBV7-2 to TRBJ1-4; no reliable D call. The germline CDR1 and CDR2 sequences are SGHTA and FQGNSA. The V and J ends lost 2 bases and 3 bases respectively, with 7 bases between them. The CDR3 spans 14 residues. CDR3 amino acids: CASSLFGSNEKLFF. CDR3 in DNA: TGTGCCAGCAGCTTATTTGGTTCTAATGAAAAACTGTTTTTT.

This clone came up once. The chain recombines TRBV30 with TRBJ1-1; 8 bases align to TRBD1. The CDR3 spans 13 residues. With 8 bases clipped from V and 7 bases from J, the junction kept 12 bases outside the gene matches. The V gene's germline CDR1 is GTSNPN and CDR2 SVGIG (reference sequence). The DNA for the CDR3 is TGTGCCGGGAACAGGGGGGGGATGGGTGAAGCTTTCTTT. Its translation: CAGNRGGMGEAFF. Based on the CDR3 plus reference TRBV30 and TRBJ1-1, the full variable domain is SQTIHQWPATLVQPVGSPLSLECTVEGTSNPNLYWYRQAAGRGLQLLFYSVGIGQISSEVPQNLSASRPQDRQFILSSKKLLLSDSGFYLCAGNRGGMGEAFFGQGTRLTVV.

The CDR3 sequence is CASSMGQGAISNEKLFF. DNA of the CDR3: TGTGCCAGCAGCATGGGGCAGGGGGCGATCAGTAATGAAAAACTGTTTTTT. The chain employs TRBV7-8 and TRBJ1-4, with 8 bases lining up with TRBD1. Germline values: CDR1 SGHVS, CDR2 FQNEAQ. The ends lost 5 bases at V and 4 bases at J; junction bases unmatched: 12. The CDR3 sequence is 17 residues long.

This rearrangement joins TRBV5-1 to TRBJ2-7; D tentatively reads TRBD1 or TRBD2 (5 bases each). V dropped 0 bases and J dropped 6 bases, with 16 bases sitting between them. The germline V gene has CDR1 SGHRS and CDR2 YFSETQ. This CDR3 has 15 amino acids. The CDR3 bases are TGCGCCAGCAGCTTGGTTGGGGGATTGGATGTCGAGCAGTACTTC. Its translation: CASSLVGGLDVEQYF.

The chain carries TRBV10-2 and TRBJ2-7, with TRBD2 identical over 7 bases. CDR3 length equals 13 residues. From germline, CDR1 is WSHSY and CDR2 SAAADI. The V segment lost 2 bases and the J segment 6 bases; nucleotides outside the gene matches: 4. CDR3 sequence (DNA): TGCGCCAGCAGTGAGGTCCAGCGGGGCGAGCAGTACTTC. It codes for CASSEVQRGEQYF.

V is TRBV27 and J is TRBJ1-5; D uncertain. Germline V gene sequence: CDR1 MNHEY, CDR2 SMNVEV (reference sequence). Trimming left V 3 bases short and J 5 bases short, with 8 bases between. This CDR3 spans 13 amino acids. Here the CDR3 reads CASSFRRDQPQHF. In DNA, the CDR3 is TGTGCCAGCAGTTTTAGGAGAGATCAGCCCCAGCATTTT.

This sequence joins TRBV4-2 and TRBJ2-7, with D unresolved. Germline-derived CDR1 and CDR2 are LGHNA and YNFKEQ. V was clipped by 4 bases and J by 1 base, with 5 bases between them. CDR3 length: 12 amino acids. CDR3 DNA sequence: TGTGCCAGCAGCCCTGGTTCCTACGAGCAGTACTTC. Amino acids: CASSPGSYEQYF.

In this sample, this clone turned up once. The chain carries TRBV7-2 and TRBJ1-2; D gene ambiguous. Germline CDR1 SGHTA, CDR2 FQGNSA. There are 13 residues in the CDR3. Trimming removed 5 bases at V and 4 bases at J, with 11 bases between. CDR3 sequence reads: CASSPDGFYGYTF. The CDR3 coding sequence is TGTGCCAGCAGCCCGGACGGATTCTATGGCTACACCTTC.

Remarks on this clone: This CDR3 is also generated by other DNA sequences in the sample. V and J are TRBV6-1 and TRBJ2-7; D tentatively reads TRBD1 or TRBD2 (6 bases each). This CDR3 has 12 residues. The germline V gene encodes CDR1 MNHNS and CDR2 SASEGT. With 11 bases removed from V and 3 bases from J, the gap between germline ends came to 14 bases. CDR3 in amino acids: CASGRGGYEQYF. CDR3 DNA sequence: TGTGCCTCAGGCAGGGGAGGCTACGAGCAGTACTTC.

This chain connects TRBV4-1 to TRBJ2-5; TRBD1 might be the D (6 bases). Germline V gives CDR1 MGHRA, CDR2 YSYEKL. CDR3 length equals 16 residues. With 3 bases removed from V and 0 bases from J, the gap between germline ends came to 14 bases. The CDR3 DNA sequence: TGCGCCAGCAGCCAGGCTTCCGGGACATACCAAGAGACCCAGTACTTC. It is translated as CASSQASGTYQETQYF.

The chain combines TRBV7-9 with TRBJ2-1; TRBD2 might be the D (6 bases). The V and J ends lost 7 bases and 7 bases respectively, with 17 bases between them. Germline V CDR1 and CDR2: SEHNR, FQNEAQ (reference sequence). The CDR3 spans 14 residues. CDR3 coding DNA: TGTGCCAGCAACCGGGGACTCCAGGGAAATGAGCAGTTCTTC. This translates into CASNRGLQGNEQFF.